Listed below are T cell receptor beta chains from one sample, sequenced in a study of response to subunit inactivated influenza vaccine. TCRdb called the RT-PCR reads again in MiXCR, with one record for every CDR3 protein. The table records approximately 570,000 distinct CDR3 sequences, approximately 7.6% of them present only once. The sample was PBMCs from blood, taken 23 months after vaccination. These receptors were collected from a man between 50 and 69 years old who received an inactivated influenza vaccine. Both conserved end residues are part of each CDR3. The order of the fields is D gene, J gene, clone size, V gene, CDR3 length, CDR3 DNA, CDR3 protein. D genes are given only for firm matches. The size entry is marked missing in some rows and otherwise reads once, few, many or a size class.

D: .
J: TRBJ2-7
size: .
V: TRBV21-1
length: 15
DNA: TGTGCCAGCAGGCCGGTAGGTCTCAGGGGAGGCGAGCAGTACTTC
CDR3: CASRPVGLRGGEQYF

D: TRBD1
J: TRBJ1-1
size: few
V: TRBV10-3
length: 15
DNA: TGTGCCATCAGTGACCGAGACAGGGGCGGCCCTGAAGCTTTCTTT
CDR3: CAISDRDRGGPEAFF

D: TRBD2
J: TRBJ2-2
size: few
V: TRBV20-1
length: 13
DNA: TGCAGCGGTACTAGCGTGAACACCGGGGAGCTGTTTTTT
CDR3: CSGTSVNTGELFF

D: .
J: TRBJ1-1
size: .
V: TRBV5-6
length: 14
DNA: TGTGCCAGCAGCTTGGCCGTCATGGGCACTGAAGCTTTCTTT
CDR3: CASSLAVMGTEAFF

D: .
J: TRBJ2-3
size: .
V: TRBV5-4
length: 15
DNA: TGTGCCAGCAGCGACGGGGGAGGACGCACAGATACGCAGTATTTT
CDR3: CASSDGGGRTDTQYF

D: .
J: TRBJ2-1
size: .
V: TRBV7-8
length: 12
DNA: TGTGCCAGCAGCTTAAAGGCGGGTGAGCAGTTCTTC
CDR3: CASSLKAGEQFF

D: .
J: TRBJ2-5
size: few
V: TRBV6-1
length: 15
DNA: TGTGCCAGCAGCCCCGGGACTCGATGGGGGGAGACCCAGTACTTC
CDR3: CASSPGTRWGETQYF

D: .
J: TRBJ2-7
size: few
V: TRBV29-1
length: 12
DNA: TGCAGCGTTGGTAGTCCCCAATACGAGCAGTACTTC
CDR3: CSVGSPQYEQYF

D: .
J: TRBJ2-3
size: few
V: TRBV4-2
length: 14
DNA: TGTGCCAGCAGCCAGGGGGCGAATGGAGATACGCAGTATTTT
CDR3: CASSQGANGDTQYF

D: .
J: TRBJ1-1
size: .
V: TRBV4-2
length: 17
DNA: TGTGCCAGCAGTTCCCTTACAGGTCCACCCACCCGCAGGGGAGCTTTCTTT
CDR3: CASSSLTGPPTRRGAFF

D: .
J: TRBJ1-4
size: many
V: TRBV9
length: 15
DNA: TGTGCCAGCAGCCCCGGCGGGTCGGCTAATGAAAAACTGTTTTTT
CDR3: CASSPGGSANEKLFF

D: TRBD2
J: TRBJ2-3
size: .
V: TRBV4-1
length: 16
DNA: TGCGCCAGCAGCCAGTCGACTAGCCCAAGCACAGATACGCAGTATTTT
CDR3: CASSQSTSPSTDTQYF

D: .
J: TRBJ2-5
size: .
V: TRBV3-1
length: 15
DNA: TGTGCCAGCAGCCCAAACCGGGGCGCACAAGAGACCCAGTACTTC
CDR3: CASSPNRGAQETQYF

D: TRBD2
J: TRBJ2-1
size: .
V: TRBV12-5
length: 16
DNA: TGTGCTAGTGGTTTGGATTGGAGCGGGAGAGGCAATGAGCAGTTCTTC
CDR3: CASGLDWSGRGNEQFF

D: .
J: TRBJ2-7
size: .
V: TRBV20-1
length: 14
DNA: TGCAGTGCAGGACGGGCCGACGGGTTCGGGGAGCAGTACTTC
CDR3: CSAGRADGFGEQYF

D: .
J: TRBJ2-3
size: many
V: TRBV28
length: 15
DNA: TGTGCCAGCAGTTATGGGGGAATGGGCACAGATACGCAGTATTTT
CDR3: CASSYGGMGTDTQYF

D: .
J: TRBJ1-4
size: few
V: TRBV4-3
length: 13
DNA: TGCGCCAGCAGCCGCTTGCTTGAGGAAAAACTGTTTTTT
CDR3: CASSRLLEEKLFF

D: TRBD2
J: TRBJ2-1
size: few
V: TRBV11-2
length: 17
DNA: TGTGCCAGCAGCTTAGTAGCTAGCGGGGGGAACTACAATGAGCAGTTCTTC
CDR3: CASSLVASGGNYNEQFF

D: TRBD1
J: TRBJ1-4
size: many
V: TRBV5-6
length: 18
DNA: TGTGCCAGCAGCTTGGAGTCCCGGGACAGGGCTCAGGATGAAAAACTGTTTTTT
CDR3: CASSLESRDRAQDEKLFF

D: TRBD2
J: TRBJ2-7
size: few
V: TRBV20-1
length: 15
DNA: TGCAGTGCTCCGGGACTAGCGGGAGGGCCGGTCGAGCAGTACTTC
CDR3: CSAPGLAGGPVEQYF

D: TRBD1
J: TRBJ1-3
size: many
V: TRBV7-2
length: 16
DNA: TGTGCCAGCAGTCACCAATTTCCAGGGGGAGCGAACACCATATATTTT
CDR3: CASSHQFPGGANTIYF

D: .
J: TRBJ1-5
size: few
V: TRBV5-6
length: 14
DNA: TGTGCCAGCAGCTTGGCAGGGACCTTACAGCCCCAGCATTTT
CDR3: CASSLAGTLQPQHF

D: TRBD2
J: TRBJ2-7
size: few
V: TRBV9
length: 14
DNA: TGTGCCAGCAGCGTAGCTAGCGGGAGTTACGAGCAGTACTTC
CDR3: CASSVASGSYEQYF

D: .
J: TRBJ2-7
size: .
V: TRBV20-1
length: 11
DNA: TGCAGTGCTAGAGGCGGAGACCGCCAGTACTTC
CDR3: CSARGGDRQYF

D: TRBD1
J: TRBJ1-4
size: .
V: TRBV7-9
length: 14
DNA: TGTGCCAGCAGGCGGGACAGGGTCAATGAAAAACTGTTTTTT
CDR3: CASRRDRVNEKLFF

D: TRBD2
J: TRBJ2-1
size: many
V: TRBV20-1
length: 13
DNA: TGCAGTGCTACTAGCGGGGGATACAATGAGCAGTTCTTC
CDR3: CSATSGGYNEQFF

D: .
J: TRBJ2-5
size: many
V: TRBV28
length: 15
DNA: TGTGCCAGCAGTTTACCACGCGGGTACCAAGAGACCCAGTACTTC
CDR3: CASSLPRGYQETQYF

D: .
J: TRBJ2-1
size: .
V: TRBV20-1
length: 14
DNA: TGCAGTGCTAGAAGCGGACTAGGGGGCAATGAGCAGTTCTTC
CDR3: CSARSGLGGNEQFF

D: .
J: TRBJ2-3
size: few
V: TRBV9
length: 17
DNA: TGTGCCAGCAGCGTAGCAGCCCTGGGGGCGGGAGACGATACGCAGTATTTT
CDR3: CASSVAALGAGDDTQYF

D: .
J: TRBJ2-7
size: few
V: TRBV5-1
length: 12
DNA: TGCGCCAGCAGCGTATACGGGGGCGAGCAGTACTTC
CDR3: CASSVYGGEQYF

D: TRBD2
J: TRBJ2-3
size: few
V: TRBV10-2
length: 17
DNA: TGCGCCAGCAGTGAGTTACGACTAGCACTTTACGCAGATACGCAGTATTTT
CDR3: CASSELRLALYADTQYF

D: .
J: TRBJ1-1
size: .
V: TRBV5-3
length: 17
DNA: TGTGCCAGAAGCTTCTGGAGGGAGGTGGTCAAAAACACTGAAGCTTTCTTT
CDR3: CARSFWREVVKNTEAFF

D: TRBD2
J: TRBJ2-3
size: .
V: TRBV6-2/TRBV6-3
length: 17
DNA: TGTGCCAGCAGTTACTCAGGACTAGCGGGAGCAGCAGATACGCAGTATTTT
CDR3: CASSYSGLAGAADTQYF

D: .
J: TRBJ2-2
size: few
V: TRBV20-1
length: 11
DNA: TGCAGTGCTAGCTTACAGGGGGAGCTGTTTTTT
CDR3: CSASLQGELFF

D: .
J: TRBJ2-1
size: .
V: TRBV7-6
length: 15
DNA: TGTGCCAGCAGCCAAGACAACCGCAGGCCCAATGAGCAGGTCTTC
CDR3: CASSQDNRRPNEQVF

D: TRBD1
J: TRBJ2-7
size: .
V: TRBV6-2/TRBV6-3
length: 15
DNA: TGTGCCAGCAGTACCCGGGACAGGCCGTTAGGTGAGCAGTACTTC
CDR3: CASSTRDRPLGEQYF

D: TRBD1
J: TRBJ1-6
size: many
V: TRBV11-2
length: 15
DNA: TGTGCCAGCAGCACCCGGACAGGGGGTGATTCACCCCTCCACTTT
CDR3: CASSTRTGGDSPLHF

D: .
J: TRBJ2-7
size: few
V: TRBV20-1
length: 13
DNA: TGCAGTGCTAGAGTGGGGACGAACTACGAGCAGTACTTC
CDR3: CSARVGTNYEQYF

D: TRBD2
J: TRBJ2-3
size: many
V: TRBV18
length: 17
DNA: TGTGCCAGCTCACCCCGTGGGACTAGCGGACCACAGGGGGCGCAGTATTTT
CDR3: CASSPRGTSGPQGAQYF

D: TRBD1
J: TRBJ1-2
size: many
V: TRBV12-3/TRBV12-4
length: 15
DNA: TGTGCCAGCAGTCCCTCGCCCGGGACAGGGGATGGCTACACCTTC
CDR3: CASSPSPGTGDGYTF